The present T cell receptor (beta chain) was sequenced within a study of identical twins. Broader study findings: Weaker excess twin sharing was observed in beta out-of-frame sequences.

This clonotype appeared once. Its target is not known. Unique molecular identifiers were in the cDNA, with template-switch universal primer binding. TCRdb redid the calling of the 5' RACE reads with MiXCR, one entry per CDR3 protein. This sample yields around 290,000 distinct CDR3 sequences, of which over 8.5% are seen a single time; roughly 6.4% belongs to the top ten. The CDR3 contains 12 residues. The V gene's germline CDR1 is SGHNT and CDR2 YYREEE (reference sequence). V lost 4 bases to trimming and J lost 14 bases; unmatched junction nucleotides: 11. This sample also belongs to another study, concerning yellow fever vaccine responses in identical twins.

Sequences were obtained from CD8+ T cells sorted from blood. The receptor was isolated from a woman under 30 in good health. This chain uses TRBV5-4 with TRBJ1-2; TRBD1 agrees at 7 bases. The CDR3 region is CASSMGQPYLTF. In DNA form, the CDR3 reads TGTGCCAGCAGCATGGGACAGCCCTATTTAACCTTC.